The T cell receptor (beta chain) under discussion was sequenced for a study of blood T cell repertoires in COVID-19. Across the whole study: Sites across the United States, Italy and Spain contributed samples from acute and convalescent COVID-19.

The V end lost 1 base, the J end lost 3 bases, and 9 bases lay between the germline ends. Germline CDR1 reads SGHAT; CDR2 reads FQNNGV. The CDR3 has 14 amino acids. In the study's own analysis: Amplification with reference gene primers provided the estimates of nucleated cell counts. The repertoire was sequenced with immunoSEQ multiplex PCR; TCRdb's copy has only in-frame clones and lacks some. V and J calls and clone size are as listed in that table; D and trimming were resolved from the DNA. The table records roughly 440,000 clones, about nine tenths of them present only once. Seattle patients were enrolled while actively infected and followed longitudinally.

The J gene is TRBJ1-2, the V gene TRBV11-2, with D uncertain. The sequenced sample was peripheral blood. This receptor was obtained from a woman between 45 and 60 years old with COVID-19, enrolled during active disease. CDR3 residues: CASSLGVGDYGYTF. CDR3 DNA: TGTGCCAGCAGCTTAGGGGTCGGGGACTATGGCTACACCTTC.